This TCR beta chain was sequenced for a study of identical twins. Study results and caveats: Possibly, invariant MAIT and iNKT cells partly confounded zero-insertion analyses. For cord blood, abundant beta clonotypes had fewer insertions, unlike memory repertoires, which showed none.

Among all donors, each was a healthy Caucasian. CDR1 and CDR2 (germline): SGHTA, FQGNSA. This CDR3 contains 17 residues. V gave up 2 bases and J gave up 3 bases, with 20 bases separating them. This clonotype was seen only a few times. Its antigen is unidentified. TCRdb fed the 5' RACE reads into MiXCR, producing one record per CDR3 protein. Among 300,000 to 350,000 distinct CDR3 sequences listed, around 12% were seen once. This sample also appeared in a second study, on yellow fever vaccine responses in identical twins.

The clonotype comes from a woman under 30 in good health. What was sequenced was CD8+ T cells sorted from blood. V gene TRBV7-2 combines with J gene TRBJ2-7, with D perhaps matching TRBD1 (6 bases). CDR3 nucleotide sequence: TGTGCCAGCAGCTTATACGCCCAGGCGGCGACAGGCTACGAGCAGTACTTC. This gives the protein CASSLYAQAATGYEQYF.